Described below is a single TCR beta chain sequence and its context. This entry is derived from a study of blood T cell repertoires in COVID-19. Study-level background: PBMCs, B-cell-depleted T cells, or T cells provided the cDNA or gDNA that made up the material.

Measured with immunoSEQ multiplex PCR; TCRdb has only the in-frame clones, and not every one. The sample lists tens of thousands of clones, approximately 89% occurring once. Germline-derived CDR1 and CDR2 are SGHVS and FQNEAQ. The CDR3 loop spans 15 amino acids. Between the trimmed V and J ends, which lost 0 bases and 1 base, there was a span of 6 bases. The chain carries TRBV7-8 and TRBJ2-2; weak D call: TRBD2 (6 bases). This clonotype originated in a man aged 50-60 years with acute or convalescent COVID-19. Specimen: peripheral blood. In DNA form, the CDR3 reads TGTGCCAGCAGCTTAGCGGGGGGGAACACCGGGGAGCTGTTTTTT. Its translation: CASSLAGGNTGELFF.